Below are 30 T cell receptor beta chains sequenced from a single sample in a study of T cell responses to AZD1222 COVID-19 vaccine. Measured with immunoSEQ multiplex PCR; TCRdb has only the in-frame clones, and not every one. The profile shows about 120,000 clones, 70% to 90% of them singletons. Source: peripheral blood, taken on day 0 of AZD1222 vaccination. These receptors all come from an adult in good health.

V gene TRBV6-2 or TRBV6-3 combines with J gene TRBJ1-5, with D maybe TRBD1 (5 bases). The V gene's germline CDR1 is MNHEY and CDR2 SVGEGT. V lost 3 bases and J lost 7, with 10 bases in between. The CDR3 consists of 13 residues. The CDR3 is CASSYVGQQPQHF. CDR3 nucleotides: TGTGCCAGCAGTTATGTGGGGCAACAGCCCCAGCATTTT.

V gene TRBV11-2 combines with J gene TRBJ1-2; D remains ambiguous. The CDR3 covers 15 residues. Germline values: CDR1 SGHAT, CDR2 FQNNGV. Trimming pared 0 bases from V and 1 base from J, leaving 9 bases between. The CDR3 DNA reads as TGTGCCAGCAGCTTAGATTTTGGGGTTAACTATGGCTACACCTTC. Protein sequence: CASSLDFGVNYGYTF.

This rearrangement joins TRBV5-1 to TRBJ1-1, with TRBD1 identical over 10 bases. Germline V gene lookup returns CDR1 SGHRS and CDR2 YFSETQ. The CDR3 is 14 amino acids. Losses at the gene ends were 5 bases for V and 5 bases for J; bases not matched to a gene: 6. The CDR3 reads CASSYGQGETEAFF. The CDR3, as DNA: TGCGCCAGCAGTTATGGACAGGGGGAGACTGAAGCTTTCTTT. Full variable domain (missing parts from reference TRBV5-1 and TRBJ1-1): KAGVTQTPRYLIKTRGQQVTLSCSPISGHRSVSWYQQTPGQGLQFLFEYFSETQRNKGNFPGRFSGRQFSNSRSEMNVSTLELGDSALYLCASSYGQGETEAFFGQGTRLTVV.

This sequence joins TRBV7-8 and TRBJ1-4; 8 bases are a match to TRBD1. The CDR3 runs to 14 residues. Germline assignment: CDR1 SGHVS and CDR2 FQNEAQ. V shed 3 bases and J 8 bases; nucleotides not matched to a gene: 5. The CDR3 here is CASSFTDRAEKLFF. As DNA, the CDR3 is TGTGCCAGCAGCTTCACGGACAGGGCGGAAAAACTGTTTTTT. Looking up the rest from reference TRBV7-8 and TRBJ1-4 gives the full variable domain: GAGVSQSPRYKVAKRGQDVALRCDPISGHVSLFWYQQALGQGPEFLTYFQNEAQLDKSGLPSDRFFAERPEGSVSTLKIQRTQQEDSAVYLCASSFTDRAEKLFFGSGTQLSVL.

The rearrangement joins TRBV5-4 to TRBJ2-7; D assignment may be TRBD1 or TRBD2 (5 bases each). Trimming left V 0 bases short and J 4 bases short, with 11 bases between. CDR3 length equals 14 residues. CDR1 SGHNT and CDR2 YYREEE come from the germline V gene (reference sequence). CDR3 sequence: CASSLAGRSYEQYF. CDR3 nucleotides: TGTGCCAGCAGCTTGGCGGGACGCTCGTACGAGCAGTACTTC.

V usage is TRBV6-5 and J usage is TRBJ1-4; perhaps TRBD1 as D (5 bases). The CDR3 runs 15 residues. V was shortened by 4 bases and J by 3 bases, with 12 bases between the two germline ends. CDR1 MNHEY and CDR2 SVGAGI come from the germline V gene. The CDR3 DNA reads TGTGCCAGCAGTTCCCAGGGAGGGGCTAATGAAAAACTGTTTTTT. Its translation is CASSSQGGANEKLFF.

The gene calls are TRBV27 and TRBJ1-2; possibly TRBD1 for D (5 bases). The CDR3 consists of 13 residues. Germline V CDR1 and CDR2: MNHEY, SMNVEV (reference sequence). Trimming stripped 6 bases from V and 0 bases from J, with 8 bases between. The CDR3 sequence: CASRGAANYGYTF. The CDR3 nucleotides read TGTGCCAGCAGAGGGGCAGCTAACTATGGCTACACCTTC.

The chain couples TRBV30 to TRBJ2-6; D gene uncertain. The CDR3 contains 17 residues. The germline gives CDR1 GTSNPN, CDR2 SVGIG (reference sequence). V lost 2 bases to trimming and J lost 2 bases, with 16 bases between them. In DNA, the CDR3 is TGTGCCTGGAGTCACGGCCTCGGAAGGCCTGGGGCCAACGTCCTGACTTTC. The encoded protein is CAWSHGLGRPGANVLTF.

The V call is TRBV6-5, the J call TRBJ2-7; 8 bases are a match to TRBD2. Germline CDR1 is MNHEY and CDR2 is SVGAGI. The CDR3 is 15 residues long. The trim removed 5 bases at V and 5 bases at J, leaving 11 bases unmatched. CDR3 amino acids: CASSRTGGGRDEQYF. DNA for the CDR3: TGTGCCAGCAGTCGCACCGGGGGGGGGAGGGACGAGCAGTACTTC.

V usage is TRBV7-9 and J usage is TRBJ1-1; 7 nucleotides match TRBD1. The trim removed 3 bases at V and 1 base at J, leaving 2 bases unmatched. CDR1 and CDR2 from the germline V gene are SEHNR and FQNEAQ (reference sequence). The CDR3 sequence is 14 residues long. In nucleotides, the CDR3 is TGTGCCAGCAGCTTCGGGACAGCGAACACTGAAGCTTTCTTT. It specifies CASSFGTANTEAFF.

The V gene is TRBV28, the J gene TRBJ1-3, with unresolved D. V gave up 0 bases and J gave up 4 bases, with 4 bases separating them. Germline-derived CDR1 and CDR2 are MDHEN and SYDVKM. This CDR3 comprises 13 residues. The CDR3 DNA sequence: TGTGCCAGCAGTTTATGGGGGGGAAACACCATATATTTT. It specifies CASSLWGGNTIYF.

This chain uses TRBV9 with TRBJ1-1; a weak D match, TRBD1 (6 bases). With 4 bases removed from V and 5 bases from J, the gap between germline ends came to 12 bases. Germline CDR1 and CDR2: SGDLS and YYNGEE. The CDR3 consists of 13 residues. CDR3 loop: CASSPRGATEAFF. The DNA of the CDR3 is TGTGCCAGCAGCCCACGGGGGGCAACTGAAGCTTTCTTT.

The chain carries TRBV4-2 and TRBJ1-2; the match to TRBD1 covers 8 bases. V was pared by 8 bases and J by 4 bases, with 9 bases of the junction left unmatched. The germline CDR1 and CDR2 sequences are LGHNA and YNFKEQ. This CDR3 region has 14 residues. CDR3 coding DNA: TGTGCCAGCGGTTCCAGGGGGCGCGGCTATGGCTACACCTTC. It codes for CASGSRGRGYGYTF.

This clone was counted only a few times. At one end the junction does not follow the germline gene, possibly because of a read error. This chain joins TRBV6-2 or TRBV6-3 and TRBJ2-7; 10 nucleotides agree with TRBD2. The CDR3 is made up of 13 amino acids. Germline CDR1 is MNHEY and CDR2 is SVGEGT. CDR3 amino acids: CASSYSTAGGHDF. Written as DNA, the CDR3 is TGTGCCAGCAGTTACTCGACAGCGGGAGGGCACGACTTC.

The CDR3 protein is CASSLLDRGGNEQFF. For the CDR3, the DNA is TGCGCCAGCAGCTTGTTGGACAGGGGTGGCAATGAGCAGTTCTTC. The chain couples TRBV5-1 to TRBJ2-1; 9 bases are shared with TRBD1. The germline gives CDR1 SGHRS, CDR2 YFSETQ. Trimming took 1 base from V and 6 from J; bases not matched to a gene: 5. This CDR3 spans 15 amino acids.

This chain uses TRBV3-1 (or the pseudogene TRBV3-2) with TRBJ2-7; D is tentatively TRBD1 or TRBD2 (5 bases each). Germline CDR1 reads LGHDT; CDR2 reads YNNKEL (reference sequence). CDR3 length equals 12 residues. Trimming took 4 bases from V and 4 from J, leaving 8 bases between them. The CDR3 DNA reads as TGTGCCAGCAGCCCGGGACGTTACGAGCAGTACTTC. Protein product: CASSPGRYEQYF.

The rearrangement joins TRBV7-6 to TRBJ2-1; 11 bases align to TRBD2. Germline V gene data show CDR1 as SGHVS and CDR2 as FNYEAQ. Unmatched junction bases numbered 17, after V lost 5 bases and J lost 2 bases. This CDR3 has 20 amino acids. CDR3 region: CASSPLGRSSGGPTYNEQFF. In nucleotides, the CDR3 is TGTGCCAGCAGCCCGCTTGGGCGTTCTAGCGGGGGGCCCACCTACAATGAGCAGTTCTTC.

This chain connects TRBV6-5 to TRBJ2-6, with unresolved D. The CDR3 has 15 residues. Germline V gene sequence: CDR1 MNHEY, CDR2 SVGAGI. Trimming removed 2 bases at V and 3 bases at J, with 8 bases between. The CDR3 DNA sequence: TGTGCCAGCAGTTACAAGGTCGATGGGGCCAACGTCCTGACTTTC. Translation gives CASSYKVDGANVLTF.

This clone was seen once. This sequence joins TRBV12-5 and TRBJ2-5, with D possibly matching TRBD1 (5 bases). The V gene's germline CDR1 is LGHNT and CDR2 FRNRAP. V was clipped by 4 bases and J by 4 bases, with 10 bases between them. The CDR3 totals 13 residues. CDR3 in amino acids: CASGSGQSETQYF. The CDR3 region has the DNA TGTGCTAGTGGTTCCGGACAATCAGAGACCCAGTACTTC.

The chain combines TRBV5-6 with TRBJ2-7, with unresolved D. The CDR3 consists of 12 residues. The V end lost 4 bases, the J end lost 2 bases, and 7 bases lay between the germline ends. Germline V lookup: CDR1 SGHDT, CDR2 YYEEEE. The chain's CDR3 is CASSVEPYEQYF. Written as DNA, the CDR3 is TGTGCCAGCAGCGTGGAACCCTACGAGCAGTACTTC.

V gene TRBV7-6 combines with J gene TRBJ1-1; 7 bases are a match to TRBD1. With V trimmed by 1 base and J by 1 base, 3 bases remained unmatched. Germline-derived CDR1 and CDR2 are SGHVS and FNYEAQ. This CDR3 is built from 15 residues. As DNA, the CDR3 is TGTGCCAGCAGCTTAGGGGACAGCCGGAACACTGAAGCTTTCTTT. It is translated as CASSLGDSRNTEAFF.

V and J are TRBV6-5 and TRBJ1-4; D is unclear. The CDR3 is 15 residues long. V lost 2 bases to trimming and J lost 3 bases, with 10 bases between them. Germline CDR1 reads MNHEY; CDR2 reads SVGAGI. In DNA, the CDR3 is TGTGCCAGCAGTTACCGATTCGGAGCTAATGAAAAACTGTTTTTT. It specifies CASSYRFGANEKLFF.

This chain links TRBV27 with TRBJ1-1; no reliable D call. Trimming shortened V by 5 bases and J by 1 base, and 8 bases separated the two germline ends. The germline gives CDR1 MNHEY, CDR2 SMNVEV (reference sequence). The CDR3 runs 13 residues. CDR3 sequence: CASSHQKNTEAFF. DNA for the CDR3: TGTGCCAGCAGTCACCAGAAGAACACTGAAGCTTTCTTT.

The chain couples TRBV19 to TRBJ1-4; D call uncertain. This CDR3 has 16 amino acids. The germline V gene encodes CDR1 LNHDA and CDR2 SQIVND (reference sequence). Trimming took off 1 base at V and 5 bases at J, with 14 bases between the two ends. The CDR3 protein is CASSIVLGRYNEKLFF. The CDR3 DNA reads TGTGCCAGTAGTATAGTTCTAGGACGGTACAATGAAAAACTGTTTTTT.

Written as DNA, the CDR3 is TGTGCCAGCAGTTACGGAAGGGGTTACACTGAAGCTTTCTTT. Residues: CASSYGRGYTEAFF. The chain employs TRBV6-6 and TRBJ1-1, with D maybe TRBD1 (5 bases). CDR3 length: 14 amino acids. The germline CDR1 and CDR2 sequences are MNHNY and SVGAGI (reference sequence). The ends were cut back, 2 bases at V and 3 bases at J, with 10 bases in the middle.

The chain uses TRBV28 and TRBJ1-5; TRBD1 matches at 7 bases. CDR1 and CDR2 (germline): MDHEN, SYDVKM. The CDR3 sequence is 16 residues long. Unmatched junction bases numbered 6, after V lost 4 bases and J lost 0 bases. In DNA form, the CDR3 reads TGTGCCAGCAGTTCCATGGGACAGTATAGCAATCAGCCCCAGCATTTT. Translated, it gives CASSSMGQYSNQPQHF. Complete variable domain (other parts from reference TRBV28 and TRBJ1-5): DVKVTQSSRYLVKRTGEKVFLECVQDMDHENMFWYRQDPGLGLRLIYFSYDVKMKEKGDIPEGYSVSREKKERFSLILESASTNQTSMYLCASSSMGQYSNQPQHFGDGTRLSIL.

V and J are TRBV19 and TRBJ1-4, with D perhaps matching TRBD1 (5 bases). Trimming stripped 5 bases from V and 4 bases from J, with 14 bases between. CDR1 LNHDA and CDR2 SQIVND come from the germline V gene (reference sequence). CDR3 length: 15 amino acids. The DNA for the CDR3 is TGTGCCAGTAGTCCACCAGGGAGACGTAATGAAAAACTGTTTTTT. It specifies CASSPPGRRNEKLFF.

The DNA for the CDR3 is TGTGCCAGCAGCTTGGCGTTTGGACAGGGAGGAAACTATGGCTACACCTTC. Encoded protein: CASSLAFGQGGNYGYTF. This chain uses TRBV11-3 with TRBJ1-2, with 8 bases identical to TRBD1. V dropped 3 bases and J dropped 2; count of bases not matched to a gene: 11. Germline CDR1 SGHNT, CDR2 YENEEA. This CDR3 is built from 17 residues.

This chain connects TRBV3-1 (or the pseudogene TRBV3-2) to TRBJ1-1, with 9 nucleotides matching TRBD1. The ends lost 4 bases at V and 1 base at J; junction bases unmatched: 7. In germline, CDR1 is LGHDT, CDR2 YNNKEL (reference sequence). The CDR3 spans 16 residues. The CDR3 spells CASSPFPGQGNTEAFF. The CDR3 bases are TGTGCCAGCAGCCCCTTTCCGGGACAGGGGAACACTGAAGCTTTCTTT.

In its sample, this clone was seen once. CDR3 bases: TGTGCCAGTAGCGAGGACCAGGGAAGAAACTATGGCTACACCTTC. It codes for CASSEDQGRNYGYTF. The V and J genes are TRBV19 and TRBJ1-2; D may be TRBD1 (5 bases). Germline CDR1 LNHDA, CDR2 SQIVND (reference sequence). V lost 6 bases and J lost 2, with 16 bases in between. The length of the CDR3 is 15 residues.